Listed here are 27 T cell receptor beta chains from one sample, sequenced in a study of cytomegalovirus exposure and HLA in healthy donors. PCR used 60 Vbeta primers and 13 Jbeta primers. The method was immunoSEQ multiplex PCR; TCRdb's version includes in-frame clones alone and lacks a portion of them. The sample contains approximately 200,000 clones, approximately 80% of which appear only once. Sample: PBMCs. Receptor source: a woman aged 25 to 45 in good health and CMV-seropositive.

The chain couples TRBV18 to TRBJ2-4, with D possibly being TRBD1 (6 bases). CDR1 and CDR2 (germline): KGHSH, LQKENI. Trimming left V 5 bases short and J 8 bases short, with 7 bases between. The length of the CDR3 is 11 residues. CDR3 in DNA: TGTGCCAGCTCAGCAGGGGACATTCAGTACTTC. Translating it yields CASSAGDIQYF.

The chain recombines TRBV7-9 with TRBJ2-5, with 13 bases lining up with TRBD2. The CDR3 contains 17 residues. J gave up 5 bases and V 4 bases, and 10 bases lay outside the gene matches. CDR1 SEHNR and CDR2 FQNEAQ come from the germline V gene (reference sequence). CDR3 bases: TGTGCCAGCAGCTCCACTAGCGGGGGGGCCTCTGGGGAGACCCAGTACTTC. Its translation is CASSSTSGGASGETQYF.

In its sample, this clone was seen a few times. The chain uses TRBV6-1 and TRBJ2-7; 9 bases match TRBD1. The V and J ends lost 6 bases and 5 bases, in that order; junction bases with no gene match: 8. This CDR3 contains 14 residues. Per the germline V gene, CDR1 is MNHNS and CDR2 is SASEGT. CDR3 in DNA: TGTGCCAGCAGAGGGACAGGGAGGCGCCACGAGCAGTACTTC. It codes for CASRGTGRRHEQYF.

The chain employs TRBV7-2 and TRBJ2-4; TRBD1 is a possible D gene (6 bases). The CDR3 spans 14 residues. V lost 2 bases to trimming and J lost 8 bases, with 13 bases between them. Germline V CDR1 and CDR2: SGHTA, FQGNSA. CDR3 sequence reads: CASSLFTGLDIQYF. The CDR3 DNA reads TGTGCCAGCAGCTTATTTACAGGGCTAGACATTCAGTACTTC.

The rearrangement uses TRBV10-3 and TRBJ1-2; TRBD1 matches 8 bases. The CDR3 spans 13 residues. Looked up from germline, CDR1 is ENHRY and CDR2 is SYGVKD. V lost 7 bases to trimming and J lost 7 bases; unmatched junction nucleotides: 8. CDR3 residues: CAINPTGVGGYTF. The CDR3 region has the DNA TGTGCCATCAACCCGACAGGGGTAGGTGGCTACACCTTC.

V is TRBV7-2 and J is TRBJ2-1, with 10 bases that match TRBD2. Germline values: CDR1 SGHTA, CDR2 FQGNSA. The CDR3 extends over 16 amino acids. V was pared by 4 bases and J by 9 bases, with 12 bases of the junction left unmatched. The CDR3 loop is CASSSPEREGRPEQFF. DNA for the CDR3: TGTGCCAGCAGCTCGCCTGAGCGGGAGGGCCGTCCTGAGCAGTTCTTC.

This clone was counted many times. Relative to the germline gene, one junction end is altered; a read error may explain this. The chain carries TRBV7-7 and TRBJ2-1; D possibly corresponds to TRBD2 (5 bases). CDR1 SSHAT and CDR2 FNYEAQ come from the germline V gene (reference sequence). The length of the CDR3 is 15 residues. In nucleotides, the CDR3 is TGTGCTAGCAGCCGTACTACACATGCGGGCAATGAGCAGTTCTTC. Protein sequence: CASSRTTHAGNEQFF. The complete variable domain, with remaining parts taken from reference TRBV7-7 and TRBJ2-1, reads GAGVSQSPRYKVTKRGQDVTLRCDPISSHATLYWYQQALGQGPEFLTYFNYEAQPDKSGLPSDRFSAERPEGSISTLTIQRTEQRDSAMYRCASSRTTHAGNEQFFGPGTRLTVL.

The sample holds one count of this clone. The genes are TRBV28 and TRBJ2-1, with TRBD2 matching 8 bases. Trimming took 8 bases from V and 0 from J; bases not matched to a gene: 6. CDR3 length: 15 amino acids. Germline V gene sequence: CDR1 MDHEN, CDR2 SYDVKM. This CDR3 is CASDLAGSSYNEQFF. The CDR3 nucleotides read TGTGCCAGCGATCTAGCGGGCAGCTCCTACAATGAGCAGTTCTTC.

The V call is TRBV5-4, the J call TRBJ1-2; tentatively, D is TRBD1 (6 bases). This CDR3 region has 15 residues. V lost 4 bases to trimming and J lost 8 bases, with 21 bases between them. Germline CDR1 SGHNT, CDR2 YYREEE (reference sequence). For the CDR3, the DNA is TGTGCCAGCAGCACCGGCGGGGGGGGCCGAGGGGGCTACACCTTC. It yields the protein CASSTGGGGRGGYTF. Complete variable domain (other parts from reference TRBV5-4 and TRBJ1-2): ETGVTQSPTHLIKTRGQQVTLRCSSQSGHNTVSWYQQALGQGPQFIFQYYREEENGRGNFPPRFSGLQFPNYSSELNVNALELDDSALYLCASSTGGGGRGGYTFGSGTRLTVV.

The chain joins TRBV4-1 to TRBJ2-7; TRBD1 might be the D (5 bases). The CDR3 extends over 13 amino acids. V was trimmed by 0 bases and J by 2 bases, leaving 5 bases between them. Germline CDR1 MGHRA, CDR2 YSYEKL. CDR3 in amino acids: CASSQETAYEQYF. The CDR3 DNA is TGCGCCAGCAGCCAAGAGACAGCCTACGAGCAGTACTTC.

The chain couples TRBV10-3 to TRBJ2-5, with TRBD2 matching over 8 bases. CDR3 length: 16 residues. CDR1 ENHRY and CDR2 SYGVKD come from the germline V gene. After removal of 6 bases from V and 4 bases from J, the junction contained 13 bases not matched to a gene. CDR3 DNA sequence: TGTGCCATCAGGGAGGGGGAGCGGGAGAAGGGAGAGACCCAGTACTTC. Amino acids: CAIREGEREKGETQYF.

The rearrangement uses TRBV27 and TRBJ1-5; no definite D call. The CDR3 spans 15 residues. Germline CDR1 MNHEY, CDR2 SMNVEV (reference sequence). V dropped 4 bases and J dropped 7 bases, with 17 bases sitting between them. CDR3 DNA: TGTGCCAGCAGTTCCCGGTGGAGGTTCGGCCAGCCCCAGCATTTT. This gives the protein CASSSRWRFGQPQHF.

The chain is built from TRBV19 and TRBJ1-1; D gene ambiguous. This CDR3 spans 16 amino acids. V lost 1 base to trimming and J lost 0 bases, with 12 bases between them. From germline, CDR1 is LNHDA and CDR2 SQIVND (reference sequence). The CDR3 coding sequence is TGTGCCAGTAGTATAGCGCCGAGAGAGATGAACACTGAAGCTTTCTTT. This codes for CASSIAPREMNTEAFF.

This clone was picked up a small number of times. The chain has TRBV19 and TRBJ1-5; 8 nucleotides line up with TRBD1. Germline lookup yields CDR1 LNHDA and CDR2 SQIVND (reference sequence). The CDR3 has 15 residues. V dropped 6 bases and J dropped 2; count of bases not matched to a gene: 6. The CDR3 nucleotides read TGTGCCAGTAGGACCCTGGACAGGGGCAATCAGCCCCAGCATTTT. Translation gives CASRTLDRGNQPQHF. Looking up the rest from reference TRBV19 and TRBJ1-5 gives the full variable domain: DGGITQSPKYLFRKEGQNVTLSCEQNLNHDAMYWYRQDPGQGLRLIYYSQIVNDFQKGDIAEGYSVSREKKESFPLTVTSAQKNPTAFYLCASRTLDRGNQPQHFGDGTRLSIL.

The chain links TRBV18 to TRBJ1-3; D may be TRBD1 (6 bases). The V and J ends lost 1 base and 1 base respectively, with 11 bases between them. CDR1 KGHSH and CDR2 LQKENI come from the germline V gene. The CDR3 covers 16 residues. CDR3 nucleotides: TGTGCCAGCTCACCACTTTCCCAGGGGTCTGGAAACACCATATATTTT. Translation: CASSPLSQGSGNTIYF.

The chain joins TRBV28 to TRBJ1-2; TRBD1 agrees at 10 bases. Germline-derived CDR1 and CDR2 are MDHEN and SYDVKM. The CDR3 sequence is 14 residues long. The V segment lost 6 bases and the J segment 2 bases; nucleotides outside the gene matches: 3. CDR3 nucleotide sequence: TGTGCCAGCAGACTGACAGGGGGCAACTATGGCTACACCTTC. Translation: CASRLTGGNYGYTF.

The rearrangement joins TRBV11-3 to TRBJ2-1; 8 bases line up with TRBD2. V was clipped by 0 bases and J by 7 bases; unmatched bases: 5. Germline V CDR1 and CDR2: SGHNT, YENEEA. The CDR3 is 15 residues long. CDR3 loop: CASSLEGGTRNEQFF. The CDR3 coding sequence is TGTGCCAGCAGCTTAGAGGGGGGGACTAGAAATGAGCAGTTCTTC.

The chain carries TRBV11-2 and TRBJ1-3; a weak D match, TRBD1 (6 bases). V lost 1 base to trimming and J lost 4 bases, with 8 bases between them. CDR3 length: 14 residues. CDR1 SGHAT and CDR2 FQNNGV come from the germline V gene. CDR3 loop: CASSLGTAGNTIYF. CDR3 DNA: TGTGCCAGCAGCTTAGGGACAGCCGGAAACACCATATATTTT.

This clone turned up a few times. The V call is TRBV6-6, the J call TRBJ2-1, with TRBD1 matching over 7 bases. The CDR3 length is 12 residues. Germline V gene lookup returns CDR1 MNHNY and CDR2 SVGAGI (reference sequence). The V segment lost 5 bases and the J segment 9 bases; nucleotides outside the gene matches: 4. CDR3 amino acids: CASSTPGGEQFF. The CDR3 coding sequence is TGTGCCAGCAGTACTCCAGGGGGTGAGCAGTTCTTC.

The V call is TRBV28, the J call TRBJ1-5; D is unresolved. Germline loops: CDR1 MDHEN, CDR2 SYDVKM. The CDR3 totals 15 residues. Trimming stripped 5 bases from V and 2 bases from J, with 13 bases between. In DNA, the CDR3 is TGTGCCAGCAGTACCCGCGGGGAGGGCAATCAGCCCCAGCATTTT. Its translation is CASSTRGEGNQPQHF.

This rearrangement joins TRBV27 to TRBJ1-1, with D possibly TRBD1 on 5 matching bases. Trimming took 3 bases from V and 11 from J, leaving 22 bases between them. Germline V gene sequence: CDR1 MNHEY, CDR2 SMNVEV (reference sequence). This CDR3 has 15 amino acids. The CDR3 bases are TGTGCCAGCAGTTTCGGCAGCGGGGCGGAGGGATCTGCTTTCTTT. This encodes CASSFGSGAEGSAFF.

The CDR3 DNA reads as TGTGCCAGCAGCAGTGGACAGCTAATGAACACTGAAGCTTTCTTT. Protein product: CASSSGQLMNTEAFF. The rearrangement uses TRBV9 and TRBJ1-1, with a possible D match to TRBD1 (6 bases). CDR1 SGDLS and CDR2 YYNGEE come from the germline V gene. This CDR3 comprises 15 residues. The V end lost 4 bases, the J end lost 0 bases, and 13 bases lay between the germline ends.

CDR3 bases: TGTGCCAGCAGTCCCGGGCAGGGCGGAATTTTGGGTATCACTGAAGCTTTCTTT. The encoded protein is CASSPGQGGILGITEAFF. The chain joins TRBV28 to TRBJ1-1; D perhaps matches TRBD1 (5 bases). The CDR3 loop spans 18 amino acids. V was pared by 5 bases and J by 4 bases, with 26 bases between. Germline V CDR1 and CDR2: MDHEN, SYDVKM.

This chain links TRBV2 with TRBJ2-2; TRBD1 is a possible D gene (5 bases). Germline CDR1 is SNHLY and CDR2 is FYNNEI. The CDR3 totals 14 residues. V lost 2 bases to trimming and J lost 6 bases, with 10 bases between them. In DNA form, the CDR3 reads TGTGCCAGCAGTGAATCAGGGCTTCCCGGGGAGCTGTTTTTT. Its translation: CASSESGLPGELFF.

This sequence joins TRBV29-1 and TRBJ2-3; D uncertain. The length of the CDR3 is 13 residues. Germline V gene data show CDR1 as SQVTM and CDR2 as ANQGSEA. Trimming removed 7 bases from V and 0 bases from J, with 11 bases in between. CDR3 nucleotides: TGCAGCGCCGGGTGGCGGAGCACAGATACGCAGTATTTT. This sequence encodes CSAGWRSTDTQYF.

This clone was observed a single time. This CDR3 reads CASSLAGTSGYEQYF. The DNA for the CDR3 is TGTGCCAGCAGCCTAGCCGGGACTAGCGGCTACGAGCAGTACTTC. The genes are TRBV4-2 and TRBJ2-7; 11 bases map to TRBD2. V shed 4 bases and J 3 bases; nucleotides not matched to a gene: 5. CDR1 and CDR2 from the germline V gene are LGHNA and YNFKEQ. The CDR3 is 15 residues long.

The chain recombines TRBV18 with TRBJ2-1; the match to TRBD2 covers 14 bases. J gave up 4 bases and V 3 bases, and 14 bases lay outside the gene matches. Germline assignment: CDR1 KGHSH and CDR2 LQKENI. The CDR3 spans 20 residues. CDR3 protein: CASSPLHPGTSGSLYNEQFF. Written as DNA, the CDR3 is TGTGCCAGCTCACCCCTACATCCCGGGACTAGCGGGAGTCTATACAATGAGCAGTTCTTC.